Listed here is a single T cell receptor beta chain. Its matching antigen is unknown. The data were obtained in a study of graft-versus-host responses after intestinal transplantation. Across the study: Uniformly, recipients were administered anti-thymocyte globulin induction with subsequent tacrolimus and steroids for about 3 years.

V dropped 4 bases and J dropped 6; count of bases not matched to a gene: 4. The CDR3 runs to 14 residues. Germline CDR1 reads SGHTA; CDR2 reads FQGNSA. General observations from the study: Allograft graft-versus-host to host-versus-graft clonal ratios ran high in patients with graft-donor T cell macrochimerism. Recipient-marrow GvH clones were detected, some having first appeared in ileum or blood. Early post-transplant HvG declines were associated with peak circulating GvH clone levels.

The table came from immunoSEQ multiplex PCR; TCRdb's copy has only in-frame clones and leaves some out. Among around 120,000 clones, roughly 91% were seen once, and the ten largest hold more than 0.095%. The chain combines TRBV7-2 with TRBJ1-1; TRBD1 matches 11 bases. The receptor was isolated from a human donor who received an intestinal transplant. The material was unstimulated CD4+ T cells sorted from spleen or lymph node cells, obtained before intestinal transplant. The CDR3 loop reads CASSSDRGHAEAFF. CDR3 nucleotide sequence: TGTGCCAGCAGCTCGGACAGGGGGCATGCTGAAGCTTTCTTT.